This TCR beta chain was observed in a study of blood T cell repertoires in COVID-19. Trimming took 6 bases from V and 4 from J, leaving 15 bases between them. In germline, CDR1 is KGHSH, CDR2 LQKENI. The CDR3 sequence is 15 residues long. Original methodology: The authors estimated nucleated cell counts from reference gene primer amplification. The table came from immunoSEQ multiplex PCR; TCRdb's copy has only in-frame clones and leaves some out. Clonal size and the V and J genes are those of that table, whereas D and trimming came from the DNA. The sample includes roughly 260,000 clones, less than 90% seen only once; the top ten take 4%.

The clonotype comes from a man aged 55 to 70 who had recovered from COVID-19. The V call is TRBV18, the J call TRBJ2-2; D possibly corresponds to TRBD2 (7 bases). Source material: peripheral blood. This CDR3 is CASSYRGAATGELFF. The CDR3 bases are TGTGCCAGCTCCTACCGGGGGGCTGCCACCGGGGAGCTGTTTTTT.